This T cell receptor (beta chain) was found in a study of blood T cell repertoires in COVID-19. Trimming pared 4 bases from V and 6 bases from J, leaving 10 bases between. Germline V gene lookup returns CDR1 SQVTM and CDR2 ANQGSEA. There are 12 residues in the CDR3. Adults between roughly 18 and 95 years of age took part from under 30 US areas. Clones were read by immunoSEQ multiplex PCR, and TCRdb kept only the in-frame ones, dropping some. The data show 200,000 to 250,000 clones, with 84% seen just once and roughly 6.2% held by the top ten. The TCR originated in a woman aged 40 to 55 who had recovered from COVID-19. V gene TRBV29-1 combines with J gene TRBJ1-3, with a possible D match to TRBD1 (6 bases). The source material was PBMCs or T cells enriched from blood (not recorded which). The CDR3 loop reads CSVGKGENTIYF. The CDR3 bases are TGCAGCGTTGGAAAGGGGGAAAACACCATATATTTT. Together with reference TRBV29-1 and TRBJ1-3, the CDR3 gives the full variable domain: SAVISQKPSRDICQRGTSLTIQCQVDSQVTMMFWYRQQPGQSLTLIATANQGSEATYESGFVIDKFPISRPNLTFSTLTVSNMSPEDSSIYLCSVGKGENTIYFGEGSWLTVV.